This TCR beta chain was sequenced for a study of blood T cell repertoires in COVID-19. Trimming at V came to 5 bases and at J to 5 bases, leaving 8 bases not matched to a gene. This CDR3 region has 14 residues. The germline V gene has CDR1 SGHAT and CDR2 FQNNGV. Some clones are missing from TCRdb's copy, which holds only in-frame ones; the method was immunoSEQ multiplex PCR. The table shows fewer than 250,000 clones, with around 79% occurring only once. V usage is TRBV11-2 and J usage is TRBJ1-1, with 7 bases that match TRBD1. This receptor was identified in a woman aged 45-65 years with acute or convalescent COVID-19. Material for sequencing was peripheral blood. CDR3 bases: TGTGCCAGCAGCCCGCCGACAGGGAGGACTGAAGCTTTCTTT. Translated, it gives CASSPPTGRTEAFF.